The rows below give T cell receptor beta chains drawn from one sample of a study of T-cell memory formation after mild COVID-19. TCRdb fed the 5' RACE reads into MiXCR, producing one record per CDR3 protein. In the table there are a few hundred thousand distinct CDR3 sequences, 15% to 20% of which are singletons. The sequenced material came from PBMCs or a T cell subset sorted from them (not recorded which). These receptors originate from a man between 18 and 35 years old who had mild COVID-19 (a few samples of this study predate the infection). Cell type and time point are not known. Each CDR3 is given with its conserved first and last residue. D genes are given only for firm matches. The size entry is marked missing in some rows and otherwise reads once, few, many or a size class.

>few|TRBV7-2|-|TRBJ1-4
CASARGRVAEKLFF
TGTGCCAGCGCAAGGGGGAGGGTGGCTGAAAAACTGTTTTTT
>-|TRBV2|-|TRBJ2-5
CASSDVGAETQYF
TGTGCCAGCAGTGATGTGGGTGCAGAGACCCAGTACTTC
>-|TRBV12-3/TRBV12-4|TRBD2|TRBJ2-3
CASSTALAGTTDTQYF
TGTGCCAGCAGCACGGCTCTAGCGGGGACCACAGATACGCAGTATTTT
>many|TRBV6-4|TRBD1|TRBJ2-1
CASSDGPGTGGEKDEQFF
TGTGCCAGCAGTGACGGCCCCGGGACAGGGGGCGAAAAGGATGAGCAGTTCTTC
>many|TRBV5-1|-|TRBJ2-5
CASSFFGGRETQYF
TGCGCCAGCAGCTTTTTCGGCGGTAGAGAGACCCAGTACTTC
>-|TRBV11-2|-|TRBJ1-3
CASSLRTWLDTIYF
TGTGCCAGCAGCCTCCGGACATGGTTAGACACCATATATTTT
>few|TRBV5-5|TRBD1|TRBJ2-3
CASSRGDSSRDTQYF
TGTGCCAGCAGCCGTGGGGACAGCTCCCGAGATACGCAGTATTTT
>few|TRBV13|-|TRBJ1-1
CASSFRSGGAFF
TGTGCCAGCAGCTTTAGGTCGGGCGGAGCTTTCTTT
>-|TRBV7-6|TRBD1|TRBJ2-7
CASSRDRVYDEQYF
TGTGCCAGCAGCCGGGACAGGGTTTACGACGAGCAGTACTTC
>many|TRBV5-6|-|TRBJ2-5
CASSSLAAETQYF
TGTGCCAGCAGCTCTCTAGCTGCCGAGACCCAGTACTTC
>few|TRBV7-2|-|TRBJ2-2
CASSSRGQGSGELFF
TGTGCCAGCAGCTCCCGGGGGCAGGGGTCCGGGGAGCTGTTTTTT
>few|TRBV2|TRBD1|TRBJ2-1
CASAQGQGVNEQFF
TGTGCCAGCGCCCAGGGACAGGGGGTTAATGAGCAGTTCTTC
>few|TRBV6-6|-|TRBJ2-3
CCTGTDTQYF
TGTTGTACTGGCACAGATACGCAGTATTTT
>few|TRBV12-3/TRBV12-4|TRBD2|TRBJ2-1
CASSGGAPNEQFF
TGTGCCAGCAGCGGGGGGGCTCCCAATGAGCAGTTCTTC
>-|TRBV12-3/TRBV12-4|-|TRBJ2-5
CASSRTWVGETQYF
TGTGCCAGCAGTCGGACGTGGGTAGGGGAGACCCAGTACTTC
>-|TRBV6-5|-|TRBJ1-1
CASSYGGSRRDTEAFF
TGTGCCAGCAGTTACGGGGGATCTCGCAGAGACACTGAAGCTTTCTTT
>few|TRBV4-1|-|TRBJ2-1
CASSQATYNEQFF
TGCGCCAGCAGCCAAGCGACCTACAATGAGCAGTTCTTC
>-|TRBV19|TRBD1|TRBJ1-4
CASSLRPGQGNEKLFF
TGTGCCAGTAGTCTGAGACCGGGACAGGGGAATGAAAAACTGTTTTTT
>few|TRBV4-2|TRBD2|TRBJ2-1
CASSRTSGDNEQFF
TGTGCCAGCAGCCGGACTAGCGGGGACAATGAGCAGTTCTTC
>-|TRBV20-1|TRBD2|TRBJ2-3
CSATSWGGSTDTQYF
TGCAGTGCTACCTCCTGGGGGGGGAGCACAGATACGCAGTATTTT
>few|TRBV5-1|TRBD1|TRBJ2-5
CASSGRRQGGETQYF
TGCGCCAGCAGCGGACGACGACAGGGCGGGGAGACCCAGTACTTC
>-|TRBV6-5|-|TRBJ1-6
CASREKLDSPLHF
TGTGCCAGCAGGGAGAAATTGGATTCACCCCTCCACTTT
>-|TRBV5-6|TRBD2|TRBJ2-3
CASSEGLADSDTQYF
TGTGCCAGCAGCGAGGGACTAGCGGATTCAGATACGCAGTATTTT
>few|TRBV7-6|TRBD2|TRBJ2-1
CASSGRVAGDNEQFF
TGTGCCAGCAGCGGGCGGGTAGCGGGGGACAATGAGCAGTTCTTC
>few|TRBV7-9|-|TRBJ2-3
CASSLRQDTDTQYF
TGTGCCAGCAGCTTACGACAGGACACAGATACGCAGTATTTT
>many|TRBV7-9|-|TRBJ2-7
CASSLAPYEQYF
TGTGCCAGCAGCTTAGCCCCCTACGAGCAGTACTTC
>-|TRBV20-1|-|TRBJ2-3
CSARPPGAISTDTQYF
TGCAGTGCTAGGCCCCCAGGAGCAATTAGCACAGATACGCAGTATTTT
>-|TRBV11-2|-|TRBJ2-5
CASRFSQRETQYF
TGTGCCAGCAGATTTAGCCAGAGGGAGACCCAGTACTTC
>many|TRBV7-2|-|TRBJ2-4
CASSSWGSSDIQYF
TGTGCCAGCAGCTCGTGGGGATCCTCGGACATTCAGTACTTC
>many|TRBV18|-|TRBJ2-5
CASSPRKGDQETQYF
TGTGCCAGCTCACCAAGGAAGGGAGACCAAGAGACCCAGTACTTC
>many|TRBV5-1|TRBD2|TRBJ2-7
CASRTGLAGGEQYF
TGCGCCAGCCGAACCGGACTAGCGGGGGGCGAGCAGTACTTC
>many|TRBV7-2|-|TRBJ1-5
CASSPTTNQPQHF
TGTGCCAGCAGCCCCACGACCAATCAGCCCCAGCATTTT
>few|TRBV5-1|-|TRBJ2-4
CASSLPSDIQYF
TGCGCCAGCAGCTTGCCATCAGACATTCAGTACTTC